Below, 4 T cell receptor beta chains from the same sample are listed, as sequenced in a study of cytomegalovirus exposure and HLA in healthy donors. It was with 60 Vbeta and 13 Jbeta primers that the PCR ran. Profiling relied on immunoSEQ multiplex PCR, and the TCRdb table lists in-frame clones only, not all of them. The data contain some 200,000 clones, 83% of them singletons. Sequencing was performed on PBMCs. These receptors all come from a girl aged 5 to 17 in good health and CMV-seronegative.

This rearrangement joins TRBV5-1 to TRBJ2-1, with 8 bases lining up with TRBD2. The CDR3 is 15 residues long. Losses at the gene ends were 0 bases for V and 4 bases for J; bases not matched to a gene: 3. Per germline, CDR1 SGHRS and CDR2 YFSETQ. This CDR3 reads CASSLGLASYNEQFF. CDR3 bases: TGCGCCAGCAGCTTGGGACTAGCGAGTTACAATGAGCAGTTCTTC.

The gene calls are TRBV5-4 and TRBJ2-2; 12 bases map to TRBD2. The CDR3 totals 17 residues. Germline trimming cut 4 bases from V and 5 bases from J; bases unmatched to any gene: 9. Per the germline V gene, CDR1 is SGHNT and CDR2 is YYREEE (reference sequence). CDR3 residues: CASSRRLAGGPTGELFF. CDR3 bases: TGTGCCAGCAGCCGCCGGCTAGCGGGGGGGCCTACCGGGGAGCTGTTTTTT.

As concerns this clone: One end of the junction is discordant with germline, which a read error may explain. V gene TRBV7-9 combines with J gene TRBJ2-7, with D possibly matching TRBD2 (5 bases). The CDR3 runs to 16 residues. Germline lookup yields CDR1 SEHNR and CDR2 FQNEAQ (reference sequence). The CDR3 protein is CSSSLDNSGSSYEQYF. DNA of the CDR3: TGTTCCAGCAGCCTCGACAACAGCGGCAGCTCCTACGAGCAGTACTTC.

CDR3 region: CASSLEVRHQPQHF. As DNA, the CDR3 is TGTGCCAGCAGTTTAGAGGTTAGACATCAGCCCCAGCATTTT. The V call is TRBV28, the J call TRBJ1-5, with D unclear. Trimming left V 2 bases short and J 5 bases short, with 10 bases between. The germline gives CDR1 MDHEN, CDR2 SYDVKM. The CDR3 is 14 residues long.